The 27 T cell receptor beta chains listed next were all sequenced from one sample in a study of OX40 agonist ivuxolimab in advanced cancers. Libraries were prepared by immunoSEQ multiplex PCR; TCRdb keeps only in-frame clonotypes and omits some of them. The sample consists of roughly 62,000 clones, approximately 90% of them appearing once. Sequenced here: CD4+ or CD8+ T cells sorted from blood, sampled in a trial of the OX40 agonist ivuxolimab. The receptors derive from an adult with an advanced solid tumor such as melanoma, head and neck, liver or kidney cancer.

V usage is TRBV4-2 and J usage is TRBJ2-3; possibly TRBD1 for D (6 bases). The CDR3 contains 16 residues. Trimming stripped 0 bases from V and 4 bases from J, with 14 bases between. The germline V gene has CDR1 LGHNA and CDR2 YNFKEQ. The CDR3 loop is CASSQEATGGPDTQYF. The CDR3 nucleotides are TGTGCCAGCAGCCAAGAGGCGACAGGTGGCCCAGATACGCAGTATTTT.

The chain combines TRBV28 with TRBJ2-1; 8 positions match TRBD2. The germline V gene encodes CDR1 MDHEN and CDR2 SYDVKM. V gave up 2 bases and J gave up 4 bases; unmatched junction bases: 4. This CDR3 has 15 residues. CDR3 in DNA: TGTGCCAGCAGTTTAGGTACTAGCGGTTACAATGAGCAGTTCTTC. This sequence encodes CASSLGTSGYNEQFF.

The gene calls are TRBV9 and TRBJ2-1; D remains ambiguous. CDR1 is SGDLS and CDR2 is YYNGEE in the germline V gene. The CDR3 spans 13 residues. Trimming left V 4 bases short and J 8 bases short, with 13 bases between. In nucleotides, the CDR3 is TGTGCCAGCAGCCCCCTTTTGTATGATGAGCAGTTCTTC. Its translation: CASSPLLYDEQFF.

The V and J genes are TRBV7-2 and TRBJ1-2; the D is unclear. The V and J ends lost 3 bases and 7 bases respectively, with 9 bases between them. Germline assignment: CDR1 SGHTA and CDR2 FQGNSA. The CDR3 loop spans 12 amino acids. The CDR3 DNA follows: TGTGCCAGCAGCTTGATGGGTACTGGCTACACCTTC. It is translated as CASSLMGTGYTF. The variable domain in full, with the rest retrieved from reference TRBV7-2 and TRBJ1-2, is GAGVSQSPSNKVTEKGKDVELRCDPISGHTALYWYRQSLGQGLEFLIYFQGNSAPDKSGLPSDRFSAERTGGSVSTLTIQRTQQEDSAVYLCASSLMGTGYTFGSGTRLTVV.

This chain joins TRBV28 and TRBJ1-1, with 7 bases matching TRBD1. The J segment lost 6 bases and the V segment lost 4 bases, leaving 8 bases of the junction unmatched. CDR3 length: 14 amino acids. Germline values: CDR1 MDHEN, CDR2 SYDVKM. The CDR3 region has the DNA TGTGCCAGCAGTTCAGTAGGGGGCTCTTCTGAAGCTTTCTTT. Translating it yields CASSSVGGSSEAFF.

This chain joins TRBV5-4 and TRBJ2-7, with 7 bases matching TRBD2. In germline, CDR1 is SGHNT, CDR2 YYREEE (reference sequence). V lost 0 bases and J lost 6; bases outside the gene matches: 9. The CDR3 covers 15 residues. The CDR3 DNA reads as TGTGCCAGCAGCTTGGGGTGGGAAGGCGGGGGCGAGCAGTACTTC. It is translated as CASSLGWEGGGEQYF. The whole variable domain, filled in from reference TRBV5-4 and TRBJ2-7, reads ETGVTQSPTHLIKTRGQQVTLRCSSQSGHNTVSWYQQALGQGPQFIFQYYREEENGRGNFPPRFSGLQFPNYSSELNVNALELDDSALYLCASSLGWEGGGEQYFGPGTRLTVT.

To note about this clone: A much bigger clone sits one base away, suggesting this may be a read error. V and J are TRBV9 and TRBJ2-7; D ambiguous. V lost 3 bases and J lost 0, with 1 base in between. Germline V gene data show CDR1 as SGDLS and CDR2 as YYNGEE. This CDR3 spans 11 amino acids. The CDR3 coding sequence is TGTGCCAGCAGCGCCTCCTACGAGCAGTACTTC. It specifies CASSASYEQYF.

The rearrangement uses TRBV11-2 and TRBJ2-1; 7 nucleotides line up with TRBD2. This CDR3 contains 17 residues. V trimming: 4 bases; J trimming: 5 bases; junction bases outside the gene matches: 14. Germline assignment: CDR1 SGHAT and CDR2 FQNNGV. The CDR3 is CASSSSLLASVHNEQFF. The DNA of the CDR3 is TGTGCCAGCAGCTCCTCTTTACTAGCGTCTGTCCACAATGAGCAGTTCTTC.

The CDR3 loop is CASSQPRTQATQYF. The CDR3 DNA reads as TGCGCCAGCAGCCAGCCCCGAACGCAGGCTACTCAGTACTTC. The V gene is TRBV4-1, the J gene TRBJ2-5, with unresolved D. V was shortened by 3 bases and J by 11 bases, with 19 bases between the two germline ends. The CDR3 covers 14 residues. CDR1 is MGHRA, CDR2 YSYEKL, per germline.

The chain employs TRBV5-4 and TRBJ2-5, with 8 nucleotides matching TRBD1. The CDR3 is 13 amino acids. V lost 4 bases and J lost 3; bases outside the gene matches: 2. CDR1 SGHNT and CDR2 YYREEE come from the germline V gene (reference sequence). The CDR3 DNA sequence: TGTGCCAGCAGCGTGGGACAGGAAGAGACCCAGTACTTC. It translates to CASSVGQEETQYF.

This chain connects TRBV5-1 to TRBJ2-7, with a weak D call TRBD1 (6 bases). This CDR3 is 14 amino acids long. The germline V gene encodes CDR1 SGHRS and CDR2 YFSETQ. Trimming cost V 2 bases and J 0 bases, with 9 bases left between them. CDR3 sequence: CASSLGQYSYEQYF. The DNA for the CDR3 is TGCGCCAGCAGCTTAGGACAGTACTCCTACGAGCAGTACTTC.

This chain links TRBV7-6 with TRBJ2-3, with a weak D call TRBD1 (5 bases). Trimming pared 0 bases from V and 2 bases from J, leaving 15 bases between. This CDR3 spans 17 amino acids. The germline CDR1 and CDR2 sequences are SGHVS and FNYEAQ. The DNA for the CDR3 is TGTGCCAGCAGCTTAGCGCAAATAGGACACCACACAGATACGCAGTATTTT. Its translation: CASSLAQIGHHTDTQYF.

The chain has TRBV7-8 and TRBJ2-3; D possibly corresponds to TRBD1 (6 bases). CDR1 is SGHVS and CDR2 is FQNEAQ in the germline V gene. This CDR3 is 16 amino acids long. V dropped 0 bases and J dropped 2 bases, with 12 bases sitting between them. The CDR3 protein is CASSLADSIPTDTQYF. Written as DNA, the CDR3 is TGTGCCAGCAGCTTAGCGGACAGCATACCCACAGATACGCAGTATTTT.

V and J are TRBV6-5 and TRBJ1-1, with 8 bases fitting TRBD1. The CDR3 extends over 15 amino acids. Germline V gene sequence: CDR1 MNHEY, CDR2 SVGAGI. Trimming cost V 5 bases and J 5 bases; bases outside gene matches: 10. DNA for the CDR3: TGTGCCAGCAGTCCCGATACAGGGGGTAGAACTGAAGCTTTCTTT. Encoded protein: CASSPDTGGRTEAFF.

This clone was observed a single time. The chain recombines TRBV5-1 with TRBJ1-1; no reliable D call. V was shortened by 4 bases and J by 2 bases, with 12 bases between the two germline ends. The germline V gene encodes CDR1 SGHRS and CDR2 YFSETQ. This CDR3 has 14 amino acids. CDR3 sequence: CASSIGNYNTEAFF. The CDR3 nucleotides read TGCGCCAGCAGCATAGGGAATTACAACACTGAAGCTTTCTTT. The complete variable domain, with remaining parts taken from reference TRBV5-1 and TRBJ1-1, reads KAGVTQTPRYLIKTRGQQVTLSCSPISGHRSVSWYQQTPGQGLQFLFEYFSETQRNKGNFPGRFSGRQFSNSRSEMNVSTLELGDSALYLCASSIGNYNTEAFFGQGTRLTVV.

This chain connects TRBV28 to TRBJ2-3; D ambiguous. Trimming took 6 bases from V and 1 from J, leaving 8 bases between them. Germline V gene data show CDR1 as MDHEN and CDR2 as SYDVKM. This CDR3 spans 13 amino acids. CDR3 region: CASRPYGTDTQYF. Here the CDR3 DNA reads TGTGCCAGCAGACCCTATGGCACAGATACGCAGTATTTT.

V and J are TRBV19 and TRBJ2-7; 7 bases are a match to TRBD1. CDR1 LNHDA and CDR2 SQIVND come from the germline V gene (reference sequence). The CDR3 contains 13 residues. After removal of 7 bases from V and 6 bases from J, the junction contained 9 bases not matched to a gene. The CDR3 here is CASKGAGGVEQYF. DNA for the CDR3: TGTGCCAGTAAGGGCGCAGGGGGAGTCGAGCAGTACTTC.

With regard to this clone: At one end the junction does not follow the germline gene, possibly because of a read error. Written as DNA, the CDR3 is TGTGCCAGCAGTCTCCCTACGGGTCCTGCCCTCTTC. Its translation is CASSLPTGPALF. The rearrangement links TRBV27 to TRBJ2-1, with unresolved D. From germline, CDR1 is MNHEY and CDR2 SMNVEV (reference sequence). The CDR3 has 12 amino acids.

V gene TRBV4-1 combines with J gene TRBJ2-5, with D perhaps TRBD2 (7 bases). The germline CDR1 and CDR2 sequences are MGHRA and YSYEKL. The length of the CDR3 is 17 residues. Deletions cut 0 bases from V and 5 bases from J, with 19 bases between. CDR3 in amino acids: CASSQDGGALFRETQYF. In DNA, the CDR3 is TGCGCCAGCAGCCAAGATGGGGGGGCGCTCTTCCGGGAGACCCAGTACTTC.

V usage is TRBV19 and J usage is TRBJ1-5; 7 nucleotides line up with TRBD1. This CDR3 has 15 amino acids. V dropped 5 bases and J dropped 4; count of bases not matched to a gene: 8. The V gene's germline CDR1 is LNHDA and CDR2 SQIVND (reference sequence). The CDR3 region is CASSFETGWNQPQHF. In DNA form, the CDR3 reads TGTGCCAGTAGTTTCGAGACAGGGTGGAATCAGCCCCAGCATTTT.

The chain is built from TRBV4-3 and TRBJ2-3; 12 bases are a match to TRBD2. The CDR3 sequence is 19 residues long. Germline loops: CDR1 LGHNA, CDR2 YSLEER. The junction had 10 bases not matched to a gene; V was cut back by 2 bases and J by 1 base. CDR3 bases: TGCGCCAGCAGCCAAAGGTCTAGCGGGGGGGGCTCGGGCACAGATACGCAGTATTTT. Translation gives CASSQRSSGGGSGTDTQYF.

The chain is built from TRBV19 and TRBJ2-1; 8 bases are a match to TRBD2. V was clipped by 5 bases and J by 1 base; unmatched bases: 4. The CDR3 contains 15 residues. Looked up from germline, CDR1 is LNHDA and CDR2 is SQIVND (reference sequence). The CDR3 loop reads CASSATGGSYNEQFF. In nucleotides, the CDR3 is TGTGCCAGTAGTGCCACGGGAGGGTCCTACAATGAGCAGTTCTTC.

The genes are TRBV10-1 and TRBJ2-1; D may match TRBD1 or TRBD2 (6 bases each). The CDR3 is 15 amino acids. V was cut by 5 bases and J by 6 bases, with 17 bases left in between. The germline V gene encodes CDR1 WNHNN and CDR2 SYGVQD (reference sequence). The CDR3 is CASSSRRGHSNEQFF. The CDR3 DNA follows: TGCGCCAGCAGTAGCAGGAGGGGACACAGCAATGAGCAGTTCTTC.

The genes are TRBV27 and TRBJ2-7; 8 nucleotides agree with TRBD2. J was trimmed by 3 bases and V by 5 bases; bases with no gene match: 9. The germline V gene has CDR1 MNHEY and CDR2 SMNVEV (reference sequence). The CDR3 is made up of 15 amino acids. CDR3 loop: CASSLGTSWVYEQYF. CDR3 DNA sequence: TGTGCCAGCAGTCTCGGGACTAGTTGGGTCTACGAGCAGTACTTC.

This sequence joins TRBV27 and TRBJ2-7; 9 bases map to TRBD1. The CDR3 runs 14 residues. Trimming removed 5 bases from V and 2 bases from J; junction bases left unmatched: 4. Germline loops: CDR1 MNHEY, CDR2 SMNVEV (reference sequence). This CDR3 reads CASSPRTGAYEQYF. The DNA for the CDR3 is TGTGCCAGCAGTCCCCGGACAGGGGCCTACGAGCAGTACTTC.

The rearrangement joins TRBV6-5 to TRBJ2-1; maybe TRBD2 (6 bases). Germline V CDR1 and CDR2: MNHEY, SVGAGI. The length of the CDR3 is 13 residues. Trimming shortened V by 8 bases and J by 3 bases, and 11 bases separated the two germline ends. The CDR3 is CASLRENYNEQFF. Here the CDR3 DNA reads TGTGCCAGCTTGCGGGAAAACTACAATGAGCAGTTCTTC.

The genes are TRBV4-3 and TRBJ2-7; D gene unclear. Between the trimmed V and J ends, which lost 0 bases and 5 bases, there was a span of 8 bases. There are 13 residues in the CDR3. Germline lookup yields CDR1 LGHNA and CDR2 YSLEER. CDR3 sequence reads: CASSQDTGDEQYF. The CDR3 DNA reads as TGCGCCAGCAGCCAAGATACCGGCGACGAGCAGTACTTC.